This TCR beta chain was captured by sequencing in a study of cytomegalovirus exposure and HLA in healthy donors. Overall study context: The study placed 80% to 90% of its approximately 430 genotyped donors in the Caucasian-associated ancestry cluster.

Study-wide findings and caveats: Previously analyzed data showed that most TCR beta V segments were productive at a frequency of about 90% or about 30%. Analysis was performed later, and it showed HLA-associated TCR beta chains to be more clonally expanded than equally common others.

The CDR3 is 14 residues long. In germline, CDR1 is MNHNS, CDR2 SASEGT. V lost 7 bases and J 9 bases, leaving 19 bases between the germline ends. As concerns this clone: Its antigen is undetermined.

Use of 60 Vbeta and 13 Jbeta primers characterized the PCR. Some clones are missing from TCRdb's copy, which holds only in-frame ones; the method was immunoSEQ multiplex PCR. The repertoire holds some 110,000 clones, with about 68% as singletons. The chain carries TRBV6-1 and TRBJ2-1, with D possibly TRBD2 on 7 matching bases. This receptor was identified in a woman aged 35 to 49 in good health and CMV-seropositive. Input material: PBMCs. The CDR3 spells CASTSGGPTVEQFF. CDR3 DNA sequence: TGTGCCAGCACGTCGGGGGGCCCGACGGTTGAGCAGTTCTTC.